This T cell receptor beta chain was obtained from a study of brain T cells in children with intractable seizures. Repertoires were generated with immunoSEQ multiplex PCR, while TCRdb's copy carries only in-frame clones and drops some. Of approximately 330,000 clones listed, approximately 93% are singletons. Indicated time point: blood from clinic visit 5 months post-surgery; TSC patient then seizure free. The germline V gene encodes CDR1 MNHEY and CDR2 SVGAGI. The V gene lost 2 bases and the J gene lost 6 bases, with 1 base spanning the gap. The CDR3 has 11 residues. The clonotype originates from a boy in the first two years of life with tuberous sclerosis and intractable seizures. Specimen: peripheral blood, collected more than 4 months after surgery. The chain uses TRBV6-5 and TRBJ2-2; D gene uncertain. CDR3 nucleotides: TGTGCCAGCAGTTACGCCGGGGAGCTGTTTTTT. Its protein product is CASSYAGELFF.